This TCR beta chain appears in the sequencing data of a study of beta chain features in type 1 diabetes. Germline lookup yields CDR1 SGHRS and CDR2 YFSETQ. This CDR3 contains 12 residues. V was shortened by 0 bases and J by 10 bases, with 7 bases between the two germline ends. Expressed TCRB transcripts were sequenced, since all the RNA that had been isolated was reverse transcribed. TCRdb's table, derived via immunoSEQ multiplex PCR, lists solely in-frame clones and lacks some. The sample lists over 150,000 clones, 7.5% to 10% occurring once. Markers CD45RO/CCR7/CD25/CD127/CD95/CD27 served to sort CD4+ naive, central memory, regulatory and stem cell-like memory cells. Purity exceeded 95% in all sorted populations. This clone was found a few times.

Input material: central memory CD4+ T cells from blood. The TCR sequence derives from a man younger than 35 in good health. This chain links TRBV5-1 with TRBJ1-4; D remains ambiguous. Here the CDR3 reads CASSLEAGKLFF. The DNA for the CDR3 is TGCGCCAGCAGCTTGGAGGCAGGAAAACTGTTTTTT.